The sequence of this TCR beta chain was determined in a study of blood T cells in healthy people across ages. Primed by a sample-barcoded 5' primer and a J-beta primer mix, a second PCR proceeded for about 6 to 11 cycles. TCRdb used MiXCR to reprocess the 5' RACE reads, holding one entry per CDR3 protein. Of 1.6 million or so distinct CDR3 sequences in the sample, about 31% were seen once. The germline V gene has CDR1 LNHNV and CDR2 YYDKDF (reference sequence). V was pared by 3 bases and J by 6 bases, with 9 bases between. The CDR3 consists of 13 residues. Sequences were obtained from blood. This TCR derives from a woman younger than 45 in good health. The chain joins TRBV15 to TRBJ1-5; D possibly corresponds to TRBD1 (5 bases). DNA of the CDR3: TGTGCCACCAGCAGTAGTGGGGCTCAGCCCCAGCATTTT. It translates to CATSSSGAQPQHF.